The 14 T cell receptor beta chains below all came from one sample that was sequenced in a study of blood T cell repertoires in COVID-19. Only in-frame clones appear in the TCRdb table, and some are missing; sequencing was by immunoSEQ multiplex PCR. The table has some 200,000 clones, around 84% seen once. The specimen sequenced was PBMCs or T cells enriched from blood (not recorded which). The receptors derive from a woman between 40 and 50 years old with acute COVID-19.

The rearrangement uses TRBV2 and TRBJ1-5; weak D call: TRBD1 (6 bases). Germline V gives CDR1 SNHLY, CDR2 FYNNEI. Trimming shortened V by 1 base and J by 6 bases, and 10 bases separated the two germline ends. CDR3 length equals 14 residues. The CDR3 sequence: CASSEGRGTQPQHF. The CDR3 DNA sequence: TGTGCCAGCAGTGAAGGCAGGGGCACTCAGCCCCAGCATTTT.

The chain couples TRBV7-9 to TRBJ1-3; D gene uncertain. CDR1 SEHNR and CDR2 FQNEAQ come from the germline V gene (reference sequence). The CDR3 sequence is 14 residues long. V was cut by 1 base and J by 4 bases, with 8 bases left in between. This CDR3 reads CASSLDLYGNTIYF. The CDR3 nucleotides are TGTGCCAGCAGCTTAGACCTATACGGAAACACCATATATTTT.

The chain links TRBV5-1 to TRBJ2-3; no definite D call. The ends were cut back, 5 bases at V and 5 bases at J, with 6 bases in the middle. The CDR3 sequence is 11 residues long. Germline loops: CDR1 SGHRS, CDR2 YFSETQ. The CDR3 region is CASRGLDTQYF. CDR3 bases: TGCGCCAGCAGGGGCCTAGATACGCAGTATTTT.

The chain joins TRBV7-3 to TRBJ1-2; 8 bases are a match to TRBD1. Germline V gene sequence: CDR1 SGHTA, CDR2 FQGTGA. This CDR3 contains 14 residues. With 5 bases clipped from V and 8 bases from J, the junction kept 10 bases outside the gene matches. CDR3 nucleotides: TGTGCCAGCAGCACCCCGGACAGGGCTGGGGGCTACACCTTC. Its translation: CASSTPDRAGGYTF. The whole variable domain, remainder taken from reference TRBV7-3 and TRBJ1-2, is GAGVSQTPSNKVTEKGKYVELRCDPISGHTALYWYRQSLGQGPEFLIYFQGTGAADDSGLPNDRFFAVRPEGSVSTLKIQRTERGDSAVYLCASSTPDRAGGYTFGSGTRLTVV.

This chain uses TRBV10-1 with TRBJ2-1; 8 nucleotides match TRBD2. This CDR3 is built from 14 residues. The J segment lost 7 bases and the V segment lost 0 bases, leaving 2 bases of the junction unmatched. Germline lookup yields CDR1 WNHNN and CDR2 SYGVQD (reference sequence). Here the CDR3 reads CASSESGTRNEQFF. DNA of the CDR3: TGCGCCAGCAGTGAGTCGGGGACTAGAAATGAGCAGTTCTTC.

This clone was counted once. The CDR3 loop is CASSQLAGHYEQYF. In nucleotides, the CDR3 is TGTGCCAGCAGTCAACTAGCGGGCCACTACGAGCAGTACTTC. The V call is TRBV13, the J call TRBJ2-7, with TRBD2 matching over 9 bases. Germline CDR1 reads PRHDT; CDR2 reads FYEKMQ (reference sequence). Losses at the gene ends were 6 bases for V and 3 bases for J; bases not matched to a gene: 6. The CDR3 totals 14 residues.

The chain has TRBV2 and TRBJ2-5; maybe TRBD2 (6 bases). CDR3 size: 15 residues. V was cut by 7 bases and J by 2 bases, with 17 bases left in between. The germline V gene has CDR1 SNHLY and CDR2 FYNNEI. The CDR3 reads CASNPPGVRQETQYF. The CDR3 coding sequence is TGTGCCAGCAACCCCCCGGGAGTCAGGCAAGAGACCCAGTACTTC.

The CDR3 loop is CASSIDQRKQAGSYEQYF. Written as DNA, the CDR3 is TGTGCCAGTAGTATAGATCAAAGGAAACAGGCCGGGTCCTACGAGCAGTACTTC. V and J are TRBV19 and TRBJ2-7; D may be TRBD1 (5 bases). V lost 0 bases, J lost 1 base, and 19 bases lay in between. Germline V gives CDR1 LNHDA, CDR2 SQIVND (reference sequence). This CDR3 has 18 amino acids.

This clone has more than one count but fewer than ten. The rearrangement links TRBV5-6 to TRBJ2-7; 9 bases line up with TRBD1. Germline CDR1 reads SGHDT; CDR2 reads YYEEEE. This CDR3 has 14 amino acids. V was pared by 4 bases and J by 5 bases, with 7 bases of the junction left unmatched. CDR3 protein: CASSTTGTGHEQYF. The CDR3 bases are TGTGCCAGCAGCACAACCGGGACAGGGCACGAGCAGTACTTC.

The chain employs TRBV30 and TRBJ1-5, with D unresolved. Trimming took off 3 bases at V and 6 bases at J, with 18 bases between the two ends. CDR3 length: 15 residues. Germline V gene lookup returns CDR1 GTSNPN and CDR2 SVGIG (reference sequence). This chain's CDR3 is CAWSPIALRGQPQHF. The CDR3 region has the DNA TGTGCCTGGAGCCCGATCGCACTTCGGGGTCAGCCCCAGCATTTT.

The rearrangement joins TRBV28 to TRBJ2-5, with 7 bases identical to TRBD2. Germline lookup yields CDR1 MDHEN and CDR2 SYDVKM. The CDR3 runs to 15 residues. The V gene end was trimmed by 4 bases and the J gene end by 5 bases; junction bases not matched to a gene: 10. The CDR3 region is CASSSTAPGGETQYF. The CDR3 bases are TGTGCCAGCAGTTCCACCGCCCCCGGGGGGGAGACCCAGTACTTC.

V gene TRBV5-1 combines with J gene TRBJ2-2, with D perhaps matching TRBD1 (5 bases). The CDR3 has 15 residues. V was cut by 3 bases and J by 0 bases, with 9 bases left in between. CDR1 SGHRS and CDR2 YFSETQ come from the germline V gene. CDR3 sequence (DNA): TGCGCCAGCAGCTCGACAGTATCGAACACCGGGGAGCTGTTTTTT. It translates to CASSSTVSNTGELFF.

The rearrangement links TRBV30 to TRBJ2-2; weak D call: TRBD2 (6 bases). The CDR3 is 16 residues long. V dropped 2 bases and J dropped 7 bases, with 20 bases sitting between them. CDR1 and CDR2 from the germline V gene are GTSNPN and SVGIG (reference sequence). The CDR3 is CAWSPQATLGGGELFF. In DNA form, the CDR3 reads TGTGCCTGGAGTCCTCAGGCTACCCTGGGGGGCGGGGAGCTGTTTTTT.

In this sample, this clone turned up once. The rearrangement links TRBV7-9 to TRBJ2-6; TRBD1 matches at 7 bases. The trim removed 6 bases at V and 0 bases at J, leaving 11 bases unmatched. The CDR3 runs to 18 residues. Looked up from germline, CDR1 is SEHNR and CDR2 is FQNEAQ (reference sequence). Written as DNA, the CDR3 is TGTGCCAGCAGTCAATCCTGGGACAGCTTCTCTGGGGCCAACGTCCTGACTTTC. Its protein product is CASSQSWDSFSGANVLTF.